One T cell receptor (beta chain) is described in this entry. Its antigen is currently unknown. The PCR had 60 Vbeta and 13 Jbeta primers. This table comes from immunoSEQ multiplex PCR, and its TCRdb copy is limited to in-frame clones, with some not included. The sample yields some 100,000 clones, over 60% seen once. The source of the sample is a study of cytomegalovirus exposure and HLA in healthy donors. Regarding the study as a whole: Researchers reportedly found TCR beta sequences accurately predicted most subjects' HLA-A and HLA-B alleles. Analysis performed later found 16,000 or so TCR beta sequences associated with HLA alleles at 0.05 false discovery rate.

Unrecorded immune exposures were likely, despite nominal health at sampling. Germline assignment: CDR1 GTSNPN and CDR2 SVGIG (reference sequence). This CDR3 spans 13 amino acids. The V gene lost 0 bases and the J gene lost 12 bases, with 18 bases spanning the gap. Sequencing input: PBMCs. The chain uses TRBV30 and TRBJ2-7; possibly TRBD2 for D (5 bases). The sequence was collected from a male donor in good health and CMV-seropositive. The CDR3 reads CAWSVLGGLGLYF. The CDR3 DNA reads as TGTGCCTGGAGTGTCTTGGGTGGCCTCGGACTGTACTTC.